The present TCR beta chain was sequenced within a study of cytomegalovirus exposure and HLA in healthy donors. PCR amplification relied on 60 Vbeta primers (plus 13 Jbeta primers). Clones were sequenced by immunoSEQ multiplex PCR, and TCRdb holds only the in-frame ones, with some missing. Of roughly 110,000 clones listed, 70% to 85% are singletons. The CDR3 extends over 13 amino acids. The V end was cut by 6 bases, the J end by 9 bases, with 18 bases between. Germline values: CDR1 SQVTM, CDR2 ANQGSEA. Sequenced sample: PBMCs. This TCR came from a male donor in good health and CMV-seronegative. This chain links TRBV29-1 with TRBJ2-1; maybe TRBD1 (5 bases). CDR3 in amino acids: CSVTPPGFREQFF. DNA of the CDR3: TGCAGCGTGACCCCCCCAGGGTTCCGTGAGCAGTTCTTC.